The 19 T cell receptor beta chains listed next were all sequenced from one sample in a study of blood T cell repertoires in COVID-19. Sequencing used immunoSEQ multiplex PCR; TCRdb keeps in-frame clones, though not all of them. The sample includes some 120,000 clones, 70% to 80% of them seen just once. What was sequenced was peripheral blood. Every receptor here comes from a human donor in a cohort sampled during active COVID-19.

Ten or more counts support this clone. The V gene is TRBV30, the J gene TRBJ1-2, with D possibly being TRBD1 (5 bases). V lost 3 bases and J lost 0, with 8 bases in between. Germline CDR1 GTSNPN, CDR2 SVGIG (reference sequence). The CDR3 has 13 residues. CDR3 protein: CAWRQDANYGYTF. The CDR3 nucleotides are TGTGCCTGGAGACAGGACGCTAACTATGGCTACACCTTC.

J is TRBJ1-5 and V is TRBV21-1; the table calls TRBD1, which could not be checked here. TRBV21-1 is listed as a pseudogene. The CDR3 contains 17 residues. CDR3 sequence reads: CASSKAGDRGEAQPQHF. The CDR3 coding sequence is TGTGCCAGCAGCAAAGCCGGGGACAGGGGGGAGGCTCAGCCCCAGCATTTT.

This clone turned up a few times. V usage is TRBV19 and J usage is TRBJ2-7; D not certain. Germline V gene sequence: CDR1 LNHDA, CDR2 SQIVND (reference sequence). This CDR3 region has 13 residues. Trimming shortened V by 5 bases and J by 3 bases, and 11 bases separated the two germline ends. CDR3 amino acids: CASSPRYDYEQYF. The CDR3 region has the DNA TGTGCCAGTAGTCCGCGTTATGACTACGAGCAGTACTTC.

This sequence joins TRBV6-5 and TRBJ1-2; 9 nucleotides align to TRBD1. CDR1 MNHEY and CDR2 SVGAGI come from the germline V gene. Trimming at V came to 6 bases and at J to 6 bases, leaving 8 bases not matched to a gene. The CDR3 loop spans 14 amino acids. The CDR3 region has the DNA TGTGCCAGCAGCACTCTACAGGGGGCGCATGGCTACACCTTC. Protein: CASSTLQGAHGYTF.

The J gene is TRBJ1-3, the V gene TRBV19; D remains unclear. CDR1 and CDR2 (germline): LNHDA, SQIVND (reference sequence). CDR3 length: 18 residues. Trimming took off 3 bases at V and 7 bases at J, with 25 bases between the two ends. This CDR3 reads CASSMKVYAARERNTIYF. The CDR3 bases are TGTGCCAGTAGTATGAAGGTTTACGCCGCTCGGGAAAGGAACACCATATATTTT.

The chain has TRBV19 and TRBJ2-7, with 8 bases lining up with TRBD2. Germline loops: CDR1 LNHDA, CDR2 SQIVND (reference sequence). V trimming: 3 bases; J trimming: 7 bases; junction bases outside the gene matches: 11. The CDR3 length is 15 residues. The CDR3: CASSIRSGGAWEQYF. The DNA of the CDR3 is TGTGCCAGTAGTATCCGCAGCGGGGGCGCGTGGGAGCAGTACTTC.

The rearrangement links TRBV6-5 to TRBJ2-1, with 7 bases fitting TRBD1. Trimming removed 7 bases from V and 4 bases from J; junction bases left unmatched: 7. This CDR3 comprises 14 residues. CDR1 MNHEY and CDR2 SVGAGI come from the germline V gene. The CDR3, as DNA: TGTGCCAGCAACCGGGACAGCATTTACAATGAGCAGTTCTTC. Translated: CASNRDSIYNEQFF.

The V gene is TRBV29-1, the J gene TRBJ2-5, with D perhaps matching TRBD1 (5 bases). This CDR3 is built from 15 residues. The V end lost 1 base, the J end lost 5 bases, and 17 bases lay between the germline ends. Germline V gives CDR1 SQVTM, CDR2 ANQGSEA. The CDR3 bases are TGCAGCGTTGAAGCCCTGAGCACAGGCGGCGAGACCCAGTACTTC. It is translated as CSVEALSTGGETQYF.

This clone came up once. This chain links TRBV28 with TRBJ2-7, with TRBD1 identical over 7 bases. There are 12 residues in the CDR3. Trimming at V came to 5 bases and at J to 6 bases, leaving 4 bases not matched to a gene. Germline V gene data show CDR1 as MDHEN and CDR2 as SYDVKM. The CDR3 region is CASSTTGPEQYF. The CDR3 DNA sequence: TGTGCCAGCAGTACGACAGGGCCCGAGCAGTACTTC.

This clone was picked up one time. V usage is TRBV3-1 (or the pseudogene TRBV3-2) and J usage is TRBJ1-2; 7 bases line up with TRBD1. This CDR3 spans 14 amino acids. Germline V CDR1 and CDR2: LGHDT, YNNKEL (reference sequence). V was pared by 1 base and J by 6 bases, with 5 bases of the junction left unmatched. The CDR3 loop reads CASSQAAGQHGYTF. In nucleotides, the CDR3 is TGTGCCAGCAGCCAAGCGGCGGGACAGCATGGCTACACCTTC.

V usage is TRBV19 and J usage is TRBJ2-7; D might be TRBD2 (5 bases). This CDR3 contains 13 residues. V was cut by 3 bases and J by 0 bases, with 6 bases left in between. The germline V gene encodes CDR1 LNHDA and CDR2 SQIVND (reference sequence). CDR3 sequence reads: CASSIGDSYEQYF. For the CDR3, the DNA is TGTGCCAGTAGTATCGGGGACTCCTACGAGCAGTACTTC. Variable domain in full (rest from reference TRBV19 and TRBJ2-7): DGGITQSPKYLFRKEGQNVTLSCEQNLNHDAMYWYRQDPGQGLRLIYYSQIVNDFQKGDIAEGYSVSREKKESFPLTVTSAQKNPTAFYLCASSIGDSYEQYFGPGTRLTVT.

This sequence joins TRBV6-5 and TRBJ1-3; possible D gene TRBD1, 5 bases. Germline assignment: CDR1 MNHEY and CDR2 SVGAGI. CDR3 size: 15 residues. Between the trimmed V and J ends, which lost 4 bases and 2 bases, there was a span of 12 bases. CDR3: CASSFQGTTGNTIYF. The DNA for the CDR3 is TGTGCCAGCAGTTTTCAGGGAACCACTGGAAACACCATATATTTT.

This clone was observed once. The rearrangement links TRBV28 to TRBJ1-6; weak D call: TRBD1 (5 bases). The CDR3 totals 13 residues. Trimming removed 1 base at V and 9 bases at J, with 7 bases between. Germline CDR1 MDHEN, CDR2 SYDVKM. The CDR3 sequence is CASSLSGGSPLHF. The DNA for the CDR3 is TGTGCCAGCAGTTTATCCGGGGGTTCACCCCTCCACTTT.

The chain uses TRBV5-1 and TRBJ2-7; 9 nucleotides line up with TRBD1. Germline V gene lookup returns CDR1 SGHRS and CDR2 YFSETQ. The CDR3 totals 16 residues. The V and J ends lost 3 bases and 1 base, in that order; junction bases with no gene match: 8. CDR3: CASSSHRGQISYEQYF. CDR3 nucleotide sequence: TGCGCCAGCAGCTCACACAGGGGGCAAATTTCCTACGAGCAGTACTTC.

The chain combines TRBV5-1 with TRBJ2-6, with 8 bases aligning to TRBD1. Germline V gives CDR1 SGHRS, CDR2 YFSETQ. The CDR3 has 23 residues. Trimming at V came to 0 bases and at J to 1 base, leaving 21 bases not matched to a gene. The CDR3 bases are TGCGCCAGCAGCTTGGGGGACAGGACAGAACTTCTAGAACCCTCTTCTGGGGCCAACGTCCTGACTTTC. Amino acid sequence: CASSLGDRTELLEPSSGANVLTF.

The rearrangement joins TRBV14 to TRBJ2-5; D is undetermined. This CDR3 comprises 13 residues. The V gene's germline CDR1 is SGHDN and CDR2 FVKESK. Deletions cut 4 bases from V and 5 bases from J, with 11 bases between. CDR3 residues: CASSLFYGETQYF. Here the CDR3 DNA reads TGTGCCAGCAGCCTGTTCTACGGGGAGACCCAGTACTTC.

This clone was counted between two and nine times. This chain links TRBV7-9 with TRBJ2-7, with a weak D call TRBD1 (5 bases). This CDR3 has 15 amino acids. Trimming removed 3 bases at V and 0 bases at J, with 12 bases between. The germline V gene has CDR1 SEHNR and CDR2 FQNEAQ (reference sequence). This CDR3 is CASSFWGQSSYEQYF. The CDR3 region has the DNA TGTGCCAGCAGCTTTTGGGGCCAAAGCTCCTACGAGCAGTACTTC.

The chain joins TRBV5-1 to TRBJ1-3; no firm D call. CDR1 is SGHRS, CDR2 YFSETQ, per germline. V lost 2 bases, J lost 4 bases, and 10 bases lay in between. The CDR3 spans 14 residues. The CDR3 sequence is CASSFSSVGNTIYF. The CDR3 DNA sequence: TGCGCCAGCAGCTTCTCCTCTGTGGGAAACACCATATATTTT. The full variable domain, in which reference TRBV5-1 and TRBJ1-3 provide the parts outside the CDR3, is KAGVTQTPRYLIKTRGQQVTLSCSPISGHRSVSWYQQTPGQGLQFLFEYFSETQRNKGNFPGRFSGRQFSNSRSEMNVSTLELGDSALYLCASSFSSVGNTIYFGEGSWLTVV.

The chain employs TRBV27 and TRBJ1-4, with 7 bases identical to TRBD1. The CDR3 extends over 15 amino acids. In germline, CDR1 is MNHEY, CDR2 SMNVEV (reference sequence). After removal of 5 bases from V and 0 bases from J, the junction contained 3 bases not matched to a gene. CDR3 in DNA: TGTGCCAGCAGTCCCGGGACAGCAACTAATGAAAAACTGTTTTTT. Its translation is CASSPGTATNEKLFF.